This TCR beta chain was identified in a study of cytomegalovirus exposure and HLA in healthy donors. The V and J ends lost 1 base and 2 bases, in that order; junction bases with no gene match: 5. Germline assignment: CDR1 LGHNA and CDR2 YNFKEQ. The CDR3 contains 16 residues. A note on this clone: What it binds is not known. The sample carries other DNA sequences with the same CDR3.

Whereas donors were nominally healthy upon sampling, unrecorded immune exposures were probable. Broader study findings: Most of the TCR beta V segments (in an earlier analysis) were productive either about 87% or about 30% of the time.

A multiplex PCR was run with 60 Vbeta primers and 13 Jbeta primers. Clones were read by immunoSEQ multiplex PCR, and TCRdb kept only the in-frame ones, dropping some. This listing includes 55,000 to 85,000 clones. The sequence came from a female donor in good health and CMV-seropositive. This sequence joins TRBV4-2 and TRBJ2-7; 10 bases map to TRBD1. Input material: PBMCs. In DNA, the CDR3 is TGTGCCAGCAGCCAAGTGGCAGGGACAGGGGCCTACGAGCAGTACTTC. As protein: CASSQVAGTGAYEQYF.